This is a list of T cell receptor beta chains from one sample in a study of blood T cell repertoires in COVID-19. This table comes from immunoSEQ multiplex PCR, and its TCRdb copy is limited to in-frame clones, with some not included. In the table there are fewer than 150,000 clones, over 65% of which are singletons. The sequencing sample was made of peripheral blood. Receptors originate from a man in his 70s with acute or convalescent COVID-19. Each CDR3 is given with its conserved first and last residue. The D gene is left open where the match is weak. Only part of the rows carry a size: once, few, many, or a class if the clone is expanded.

TRBJ1-1	NA	TRBV7-9	NA	TGTGCCAGCAGCCCAGAGGGAGGGGGAACTGAAGCTTTCTTT	CASSPEGGGTEAFF
TRBJ2-5	NA	TRBV6-2/TRBV6-3	NA	TGTGCCAGCAGTTACTACGGGGAGACCCAGTACTTC	CASSYYGETQYF
TRBJ1-1	NA	TRBV5-1	NA	TGCGCCAGCAGGTACCACAGGGACACTGAAGCTTTCTTT	CASRYHRDTEAFF
TRBJ2-7	NA	TRBV28	NA	TGTGCCAGCAGCCACCAACCGGGGGTGTCCCACGAGCAGTACTTC	CASSHQPGVSHEQYF
TRBJ1-1	NA	TRBV21-1	NA	TGTGCCAGCAGCTTATCGGACAGGATCCCCCCCACTGAAGCTTTCTTT	CASSLSDRIPPTEAFF
TRBJ2-3	NA	TRBV25-1	NA	NA	CASSSSSSGGADTQYF
TRBJ2-2	NA	TRBV5-8	NA	TGTGCCAGCAGCCGTACCGACACGAACACCGGGGAGCTGTTTTTT	CASSRTDTNTGELFF
TRBJ1-1	NA	TRBV28	NA	TGTGCCAGCAGTTTACAAGGGGGCACTGAAGCTTTCTTT	CASSLQGGTEAFF
TRBJ1-3	NA	TRBV19	TRBD1	TGTGCCAGTAGTAACTCCTGGACAGGGGGCCGAGGAAACACCATATATTTT	CASSNSWTGGRGNTIYF
TRBJ2-3	NA	TRBV5-5	TRBD1	TGTGCCAGCGACTCGCCGACAGGGCGTATCGATACGCAGTATTTT	CASDSPTGRIDTQYF
TRBJ2-3	NA	TRBV7-2	NA	TGTGCCAGCAGCTTAGCCAGTAGAGGGGGAGATACGCAGTATTTT	CASSLASRGGDTQYF
TRBJ1-1	few	TRBV7-3	TRBD1	TGTGCCAGCAGCTTTGGGGGGACAGGGTCCGGGGCTGAAGCTTTCTTT	CASSFGGTGSGAEAFF
TRBJ2-1	NA	TRBV29-1	TRBD1	TGCAGCGCGAGGACAGGCCCTACAATGACGGAGCAGTTCTTC	CSARTGPTMTEQFF
TRBJ2-2	NA	TRBV5-1	TRBD1	TGCGCCAGCGGAGGACAGGGTCCCCACACCGGGGAGCTGTTTTTT	CASGGQGPHTGELFF
TRBJ1-2	NA	TRBV5-6	NA	TGTGCCAGCAGCTTGTTACAGCGGCCCTATGGCTACACCTTC	CASSLLQRPYGYTF
TRBJ1-2	NA	TRBV19	TRBD1	TGTGCCAGTAGTATAGATCGCGGGACAGGGGACGGAAACTATGGCTACACCTTC	CASSIDRGTGDGNYGYTF
TRBJ1-1	once	TRBV7-9	NA	TGTGCCAGCAGCCTTCTTTCGGGGGACACTGAAGCTTTCTTT	CASSLLSGDTEAFF
TRBJ2-1	few	TRBV6-5	NA	TGTGCCAGCAGTTACCGTTACATGCCGTCCTACAATGAGCAGTTCTTC	CASSYRYMPSYNEQFF
TRBJ1-5	few	TRBV28	TRBD1	TGTGCCAGCAGTTTCGCAGGGGGCGATCAGCCCCAGCATTTT	CASSFAGGDQPQHF
TRBJ2-5	once	TRBV27	TRBD1	TGTGCCAGCAGTAGCCCGGGACAGGGGGGCGAAGAGACCCAGTACTTC	CASSSPGQGGEETQYF
TRBJ2-3	NA	TRBV15	NA	TGTGCCACCAGCAGAGATAGACAGGCAAGCACAGATACGCAGTATTTT	CATSRDRQASTDTQYF
TRBJ2-7	NA	TRBV27	NA	TGTGCCAGCGGTTACCTCGCGGGAAGTATTGGTTACGAGCAGTACTTC	CASGYLAGSIGYEQYF
TRBJ1-5	NA	TRBV20-1	NA	TGCAGTGCTAGTCGTAGCAATCAGCCCCAGCATTTT	CSASRSNQPQHF
TRBJ2-7	NA	TRBV7-2	NA	TGTGCCAGCAGCTTAGCGCGGGGGCTTGAGCAGTACTTC	CASSLARGLEQYF
TRBJ1-2	few	TRBV6-6	NA	TGTGCCAGCAGTACTACAGGGTTCGCCAACTATGGCTACACCTTC	CASSTTGFANYGYTF
TRBJ2-3	NA	TRBV27	TRBD2	TGTGCCAGCAGTTCCCCCTTCGCGGCGGGAGTAGGAGAAAAGCAGTATTTT	CASSSPFAAGVGEKQYF
TRBJ2-5	NA	TRBV19	NA	TGTGCCAGTAGACTGGCGGACAAAGAGACCCAGTACTTC	CASRLADKETQYF
TRBJ2-1	NA	TRBV10-3	NA	TGTGCCATCAGTGGGGAGGCGCTTCGACAATATGACAATGAGCAGTTCTTC	CAISGEALRQYDNEQFF
TRBJ1-3	NA	TRBV5-1	NA	TGCGCCAGCAGCTTGACAGGCAACGCCTTTCTCTCTGGAAACACCATATATTTT	CASSLTGNAFLSGNTIYF
TRBJ1-5	few	TRBV4-2	NA	TGTGCCAGCAGCCAAGAGGGGGGTCGCAATCAGCCCCAGCATTTT	CASSQEGGRNQPQHF
TRBJ1-1	NA	TRBV30	NA	TGTGCCTGGAGTGTACGTGACGGGGGGAAAGCTTTCTTT	CAWSVRDGGKAFF
TRBJ2-2	NA	TRBV5-5	NA	TGTGCCAGCAGCGGGAGGCGCACAGGGAACACCGGGGAGCTGTTTTTT	CASSGRRTGNTGELFF
TRBJ2-5	NA	TRBV27	TRBD1	TGTGCCAGCAGTTTAAACGGACAGGGCCCGAAGACCCAGTACTTC	CASSLNGQGPKTQYF
TRBJ2-7	few	TRBV7-7	TRBD2	TGTGCCAGCAGTCCCCTCCCGGGGGGGAAGAGGGGCGAGCAGTACTTC	CASSPLPGGKRGEQYF
TRBJ1-2	few	TRBV4-3	NA	TGCGCCAGCAGCCAAGATTTTGAGGGATACTATGGCTACACCTTC	CASSQDFEGYYGYTF
TRBJ2-2	NA	TRBV5-1	NA	TGCGCCAGCAGTTTAAGACAGGAGTACACCGGGGAGCTGTTTTTT	CASSLRQEYTGELFF
TRBJ1-3	few	TRBV5-1	NA	TGCGCCAGCAGCTTGGACGGCTCTGGAAACACCATATATTTT	CASSLDGSGNTIYF
TRBJ1-1	once	TRBV5-4	NA	TGTGCCAGCAGCTTGGCGGGACTGCGGAACACTGAAGCTTTCTTT	CASSLAGLRNTEAFF
TRBJ2-3	once	TRBV9	TRBD2	TGTGCCAGCAGCGTAGCCGCAGCGGGAGGGGATACGCAGTATTTT	CASSVAAAGGDTQYF
TRBJ1-1	NA	TRBV9	NA	TGTGCCAGCAGCGTAGGGCAGATGAACACTGAAGCTTTCTTT	CASSVGQMNTEAFF
TRBJ2-2	NA	TRBV6-5	NA	TGTGCCAGCAGTTACACTGGACTGTCTACCGGGGAGCTGTTTTTT	CASSYTGLSTGELFF